This TCR beta chain was obtained from a study of T cells after yellow fever vaccination. TCRdb passed the 5' RACE reads through MiXCR, listing each CDR3 protein once. The table records hundreds of thousands of distinct CDR3 sequences, about 12% of them present only once. The germline V gene encodes CDR1 MNHNS and CDR2 SASEGT. J lost 4 bases, V lost 6 bases, and 14 bases had no gene match. The CDR3 is 16 amino acids. This clonotype was found a few times. The J gene is TRBJ1-2, the V gene TRBV6-1, with 7 bases that match TRBD1. This sequence was found in a man aged 25 to 45 who received the YFV17D yellow fever vaccine. Material: PBMCs, obtained on the day of the yellow fever booster vaccination. The CDR3 region is CASSGGGGQLLYGYTF. CDR3 in DNA: TGTGCCAGCAGCGGAGGGGGGGGACAGCTCCTCTATGGCTACACCTTC.